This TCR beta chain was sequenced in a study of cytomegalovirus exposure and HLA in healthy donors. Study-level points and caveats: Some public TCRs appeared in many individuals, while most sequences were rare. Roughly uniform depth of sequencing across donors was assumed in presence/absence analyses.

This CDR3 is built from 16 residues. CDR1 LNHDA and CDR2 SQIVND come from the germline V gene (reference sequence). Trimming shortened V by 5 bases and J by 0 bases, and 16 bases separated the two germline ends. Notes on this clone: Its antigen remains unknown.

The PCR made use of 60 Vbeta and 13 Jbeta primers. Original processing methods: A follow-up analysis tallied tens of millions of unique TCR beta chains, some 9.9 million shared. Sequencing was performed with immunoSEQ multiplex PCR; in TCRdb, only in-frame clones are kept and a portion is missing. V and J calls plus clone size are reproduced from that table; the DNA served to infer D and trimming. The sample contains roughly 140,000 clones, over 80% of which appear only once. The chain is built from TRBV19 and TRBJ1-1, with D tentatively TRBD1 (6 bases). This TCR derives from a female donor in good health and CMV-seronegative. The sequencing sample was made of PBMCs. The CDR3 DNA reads TGTGCCAGTAGTGACCCCGAGGGGGGGATGAACACTGAAGCTTTCTTT. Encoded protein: CASSDPEGGMNTEAFF. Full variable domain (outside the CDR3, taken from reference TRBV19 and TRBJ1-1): DGGITQSPKYLFRKEGQNVTLSCEQNLNHDAMYWYRQDPGQGLRLIYYSQIVNDFQKGDIAEGYSVSREKKESFPLTVTSAQKNPTAFYLCASSDPEGGMNTEAFFGQGTRLTVV.